The 5 T cell receptor beta chains below were found in one sample sequenced in a study of monozygotic twins with inflammatory bowel disease. TCRdb re-called the 5' RACE reads; one entry per CDR3 protein, DNA not given. This sample's table has some 83,000 distinct CDR3 sequences. Sequences were obtained from blood. The receptors here all came from a human donor with ulcerative colitis or Crohn's disease, or a healthy co-twin of an affected twin (not recorded which).

This chain uses TRBV20-1 with TRBJ1-2; TCRdb gives TRBD1 as the D gene, but with no DNA this cannot be confirmed. Germline assignment: CDR1 DFQATT and CDR2 SNEGSKA (reference sequence). The CDR3 extends over 15 amino acids. CDR3 loop: CSAPPRGLANYGYTF.

V and J are TRBV11-2 and TRBJ2-7. The CDR3 runs to 13 residues. CDR1 SGHAT and CDR2 FQNNGV come from the germline V gene. CDR3 loop: CASSLGQTYEQYF.

V is TRBV20-1 and J is TRBJ2-7; TCRdb returns TRBD1, unconfirmable since there is no DNA. CDR1 is DFQATT, CDR2 SNEGSKA, per germline (reference sequence). This CDR3 has 13 residues. The CDR3 loop is CSAPRTGKYEQYF.

The chain combines TRBV29-1 with TRBJ1-2; TCRdb's D call, TRBD1, is unchecked because there is no DNA. The CDR3 spans 11 residues. Germline values: CDR1 SQVTM, CDR2 ANQGSEA. CDR3 sequence: CSVDGGGGYTF.

The chain combines TRBV9 with TRBJ2-7; TCRdb designates TRBD2, a call that cannot be tested without DNA. The CDR3 sequence is 17 residues long. CDR1 SGDLS and CDR2 YYNGEE come from the germline V gene. The CDR3 loop is CASSPNPTSGGHYEQYF.